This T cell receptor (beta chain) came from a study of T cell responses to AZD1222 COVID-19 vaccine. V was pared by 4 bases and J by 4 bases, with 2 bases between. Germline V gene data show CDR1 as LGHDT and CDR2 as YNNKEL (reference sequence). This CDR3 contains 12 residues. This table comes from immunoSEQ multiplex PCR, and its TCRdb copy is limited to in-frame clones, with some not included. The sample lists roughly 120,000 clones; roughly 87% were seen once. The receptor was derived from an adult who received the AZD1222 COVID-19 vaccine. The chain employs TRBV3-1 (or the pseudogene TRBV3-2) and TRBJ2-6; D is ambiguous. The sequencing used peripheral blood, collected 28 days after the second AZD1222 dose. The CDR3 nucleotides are TGTGCCAGCAGCCGGGGGGCCAACGTCCTGACTTTC. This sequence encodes CASSRGANVLTF.